This note documents a single T cell receptor beta chain sequence. The V and J ends lost 5 bases and 7 bases respectively, with 11 bases between them. There are 13 residues in the CDR3. The germline V gene has CDR1 LNHDA and CDR2 SQIVND (reference sequence). Some clones are missing from TCRdb's copy, which holds only in-frame ones; the method was immunoSEQ multiplex PCR. Here the sample spans 30,000 to 45,000 clones, about 85% being singletons. The data are from a study of blood T cell repertoires in COVID-19. Study-level information: Specimens from acute and convalescent COVID-19 originated in the United States, Italy and Spain.

The chain links TRBV19 to TRBJ2-2; maybe TRBD1 (5 bases). Input material: peripheral blood. The receptor was derived from a man aged 70 or older with acute or convalescent COVID-19. Written as DNA, the CDR3 is TGTGCCAGTAGTCCCCAGGGTAACGGGGAGCTGTTTTTT. It encodes CASSPQGNGELFF.